One sample yielded the 31 T cell receptor beta chains listed below, sequenced in a study of blood T cells in healthy people across ages. Next came a second PCR, run for roughly 6 to 11 cycles, which used a sample-barcoded 5' primer along with a J-beta primer mix. TCRdb ran MiXCR on the 5' RACE reads and lists one entry per CDR3 protein. The profile shows 1,800,000 or so distinct CDR3 sequences, approximately 40% of them singletons. Sequences were obtained from blood. These receptors originate from a human donor in good health.

The CDR3 DNA reads as TGTGCCAGCCTCAGGGAGAACAATCAGCCCCAGCATTTT. It encodes CASLRENNQPQHF. The chain recombines TRBV6-1 with TRBJ1-5; D is possibly TRBD1 (5 bases). Trimming removed 8 bases at V and 3 bases at J, with 11 bases between. CDR1 and CDR2 (germline): MNHNS, SASEGT. The CDR3 sequence is 13 residues long.

The chain links TRBV2 to TRBJ2-3; 10 nucleotides match TRBD1. CDR3 length: 16 residues. The V gene's germline CDR1 is SNHLY and CDR2 FYNNEI. The V gene end was trimmed by 0 bases and the J gene end by 6 bases; junction bases not matched to a gene: 6. CDR3 residues: CASSEAGTGAHDTQYF. CDR3 DNA sequence: TGTGCCAGCAGTGAAGCGGGGACAGGGGCGCATGATACGCAGTATTTT. The variable domain in full, with the rest retrieved from reference TRBV2 and TRBJ2-3, is EPEVTQTPSHQVTQMGQEVILRCVPISNHLYFYWYRQILGQKVEFLVSFYNNEISEKSEIFDDQFSVERPDGSNFTLKIRSTKLEDSAMYFCASSEAGTGAHDTQYFGPGTRLTVL.

The rearrangement joins TRBV7-2 to TRBJ1-2, with 9 nucleotides matching TRBD1. The CDR3 covers 17 residues. Germline lookup yields CDR1 SGHTA and CDR2 FQGNSA. V lost 5 bases and J lost 4; bases outside the gene matches: 14. CDR3 DNA: TGTGCCAGCAGCCAGAACGCCCCGGGACAGGGTCGCTATGGCTACACCTTC. The encoded protein is CASSQNAPGQGRYGYTF.

The chain recombines TRBV5-5 with TRBJ2-1, with 9 bases that match TRBD2. This CDR3 comprises 16 residues. The junction had 9 bases not matched to a gene; V was cut back by 3 bases and J by 5 bases. Germline V CDR1 and CDR2: SGHKS, YYEKEE (reference sequence). This chain's CDR3 is CASSYIAGGPNNEQFF. The CDR3 nucleotides are TGTGCCAGCAGCTATATCGCGGGGGGGCCGAACAATGAGCAGTTCTTC.

The chain carries TRBV12-3 or TRBV12-4 and TRBJ1-1; perhaps TRBD1 as D (6 bases). The CDR3 has 17 residues. With 7 bases removed from V and 3 bases from J, the gap between germline ends came to 24 bases. This CDR3 is CASNRPGAGAWDTEAFF. The CDR3 DNA sequence: TGTGCCAGCAACCGCCCAGGGGCAGGGGCGTGGGACACTGAAGCTTTCTTT.

This clonotype is a singleton in its sample. The rearrangement uses TRBV11-1 and TRBJ2-7, with 9 bases identical to TRBD1. Germline V gives CDR1 SGHAT, CDR2 FQDESV (reference sequence). V lost 1 base, J lost 3 bases, and 22 bases stayed unmatched. The CDR3 consists of 21 residues. CDR3 nucleotides: TGTGCCAGCAGCTTAGGAGGACTCCGGGACAGGGATTTAAGGGCAATCTACGAGCAGTACTTC. Translated, it gives CASSLGGLRDRDLRAIYEQYF.

This clonotype was detected only a few times. The chain joins TRBV24-1 to TRBJ2-3; TRBD2 matches 13 bases. Trimming cost V 6 bases and J 2 bases; bases outside gene matches: 4. This CDR3 has 16 residues. Germline assignment: CDR1 KGHDR and CDR2 SFDVKD. The CDR3 DNA is TGTGCCACCAGTCCGGGACTAGCGGGGTTCACAGATACGCAGTATTTT. It yields the protein CATSPGLAGFTDTQYF.

This clonotype has more than one count but fewer than ten. This chain links TRBV5-1 with TRBJ2-7, with a weak D call TRBD2 (5 bases). V lost 0 bases and J 2 bases, leaving 9 bases between the germline ends. The CDR3 consists of 14 residues. The germline CDR1 and CDR2 sequences are SGHRS and YFSETQ. The CDR3, as DNA: TGCGCCAGCAGCTTGGCCTTCGGGACCTACGAGCAGTACTTC. Translation gives CASSLAFGTYEQYF.

The chain joins TRBV10-3 to TRBJ1-2; TRBD1 aligns across 9 bases. The germline gives CDR1 ENHRY, CDR2 SYGVKD. The V gene end was trimmed by 8 bases and the J gene end by 0 bases; junction bases not matched to a gene: 13. The CDR3 totals 17 residues. The CDR3 spells CAISLPGQGPSNYGYTF. The CDR3 nucleotides read TGTGCCATCTCTCTCCCGGGACAGGGTCCTTCTAACTATGGCTACACCTTC.

This clonotype showed up just a few times. The rearrangement joins TRBV7-2 to TRBJ1-2; 7 bases map to TRBD1. The CDR3 sequence is 16 residues long. Germline-derived CDR1 and CDR2 are SGHTA and FQGNSA. V lost 5 bases and J lost 3; bases outside the gene matches: 12. The chain's CDR3 is CASSPLEGAPHYGYTF. The CDR3 DNA follows: TGTGCCAGCAGCCCTCTGGAGGGGGCGCCCCACTATGGCTACACCTTC.

The chain uses TRBV20-1 and TRBJ2-3; TRBD2 matches 11 bases. The CDR3 is 20 amino acids. CDR1 and CDR2 (germline): DFQATT, SNEGSKA (reference sequence). Losses at the gene ends were 5 bases for V and 2 bases for J; bases not matched to a gene: 21. This CDR3 is CSAVLGRVPSSGGNTDTQYF. Here the CDR3 DNA reads TGCAGTGCTGTCCTGGGAAGGGTTCCTTCTAGCGGGGGGAACACAGATACGCAGTATTTT.

The chain uses TRBV29-1 and TRBJ2-4; the D gene is possibly TRBD2 (5 bases). This CDR3 comprises 12 residues. The V end lost 4 bases, the J end lost 13 bases, and 17 bases lay between the germline ends. The germline V gene encodes CDR1 SQVTM and CDR2 ANQGSEA. CDR3 DNA sequence: TGCAGCGTTGGGTCATGGGTGGGAGAGCAGTACTTC. It is translated as CSVGSWVGEQYF.

This clonotype was seen repeatedly, ten times or more. The chain has TRBV7-2 and TRBJ2-7; possible D gene TRBD2, 5 bases. The CDR3 contains 13 residues. The V and J ends lost 0 bases and 2 bases respectively, with 5 bases between them. The germline V gene has CDR1 SGHTA and CDR2 FQGNSA. CDR3: CASSLAEAYEQYF. In nucleotides, the CDR3 is TGTGCCAGCAGCTTAGCGGAGGCCTACGAGCAGTACTTC.

The chain combines TRBV7-3 with TRBJ2-3, with D unresolved. V lost 2 bases and J 5 bases, leaving 8 bases between the germline ends. Per germline, CDR1 SGHTA and CDR2 FQGTGA. The CDR3 covers 13 residues. CDR3 nucleotides: TGTGCCAGCAGCTTATCTGTCGAAGATACGCAGTATTTT. Its translation is CASSLSVEDTQYF.

This clonotype has only a few counts. The chain carries TRBV20-1 and TRBJ2-1; D is undetermined. V was pared by 3 bases and J by 8 bases, with 14 bases between. The germline V gene has CDR1 DFQATT and CDR2 SNEGSKA (reference sequence). The CDR3 consists of 13 residues. DNA of the CDR3: TGCAGTGCTAGCTCCCCAAGTGGCGATGAGCAGTTCTTC. This encodes CSASSPSGDEQFF.

In its sample, this clonotype was seen a few times. The V and J genes are TRBV3-1 and TRBJ2-1, with a tentative D call TRBD1 (5 bases). The CDR3 contains 13 residues. V shed 6 bases and J shed 6 bases, with 12 bases lying between them. The V gene's germline CDR1 is LGHDT and CDR2 YNNKEL (reference sequence). The CDR3 nucleotides are TGTGCCAGCAGTACCAGGGTTCTCAATGAGCAGTTCTTC. Translated, it gives CASSTRVLNEQFF.

The chain couples TRBV3-1 to TRBJ1-2; no clear D gene. The V end lost 0 bases, the J end lost 2 bases, and 10 bases lay between the germline ends. Germline CDR1 LGHDT, CDR2 YNNKEL (reference sequence). This CDR3 contains 15 residues. The chain's CDR3 is CASSQDATPNYGYTF. The CDR3 region has the DNA TGTGCCAGCAGCCAAGATGCGACGCCGAACTATGGCTACACCTTC.

This clonotype has a handful of counts. This chain joins TRBV20-1 and TRBJ2-1, with 11 bases matching TRBD2. The trim removed 2 bases at V and 7 bases at J, leaving 7 bases unmatched. Germline V lookup: CDR1 DFQATT, CDR2 SNEGSKA (reference sequence). The CDR3 extends over 15 amino acids. The CDR3 coding sequence is TGCAGTGCTAGAACTCTAGCGGGGGGTAGGAATGAGCAGTTCTTC. Protein: CSARTLAGGRNEQFF.

The J gene is TRBJ1-2, the V gene TRBV7-2; tentative D call: TRBD1 (5 bases). The V and J ends lost 8 bases and 6 bases respectively, with 19 bases between them. Germline values: CDR1 SGHTA, CDR2 FQGNSA. The CDR3 length is 14 residues. The DNA for the CDR3 is TGTGCCAGCGGGAAAGGGCAGGGAACCCATGGCTACACCTTC. This codes for CASGKGQGTHGYTF. The full variable domain, in which reference TRBV7-2 and TRBJ1-2 provide the parts outside the CDR3, is GAGVSQSPSNKVTEKGKDVELRCDPISGHTALYWYRQSLGQGLEFLIYFQGNSAPDKSGLPSDRFSAERTGGSVSTLTIQRTQQEDSAVYLCASGKGQGTHGYTFGSGTRLTVV.

This chain links TRBV7-9 with TRBJ2-7; the D gene could be TRBD1 or TRBD2 (5 bases each). The CDR3 runs to 15 residues. Germline-derived CDR1 and CDR2 are SEHNR and FQNEAQ (reference sequence). The V gene lost 5 bases and the J gene lost 1 base, with 15 bases spanning the gap. CDR3 DNA: TGTGCCAGCAGCCCCGGGACGTTTCTGTCCTACGAGCAGTACTTC. Translated: CASSPGTFLSYEQYF.

This clonotype has a handful of counts. The J gene is TRBJ1-4, the V gene TRBV10-3; D possibly corresponds to TRBD1 (5 bases). Per germline, CDR1 ENHRY and CDR2 SYGVKD. The CDR3 totals 13 residues. Trimming took 10 bases from V and 0 from J, leaving 9 bases between them. This CDR3 reads CATGGTTNEKLFF. CDR3 sequence (DNA): TGTGCCACCGGGGGTACAACTAATGAAAAACTGTTTTTT.

The chain combines TRBV12-3 or TRBV12-4 with TRBJ2-1; D call uncertain. V lost 3 bases, J lost 0 bases, and 9 bases lay in between. This CDR3 has 15 amino acids. CDR3 amino acids: CASSLTQFSYNEQFF. CDR3 nucleotide sequence: TGTGCCAGCAGTTTGACACAGTTCTCCTACAATGAGCAGTTCTTC.

This clonotype was observed a handful of times. J is TRBJ2-7 and V is TRBV4-3; 8 positions match TRBD1. V dropped 4 bases and J dropped 4; count of bases not matched to a gene: 6. The CDR3 spans 14 residues. CDR1 is LGHNA, CDR2 YSLEER, per germline. For the CDR3, the DNA is TGCGCCAGCAGCCTGGGACAGGACGGGTACGAGCAGTACTTC. Amino acids: CASSLGQDGYEQYF.

This chain connects TRBV18 to TRBJ2-1; 11 bases line up with TRBD1. CDR1 and CDR2 from the germline V gene are KGHSH and LQKENI. The CDR3 loop spans 18 amino acids. The J segment lost 3 bases and the V segment lost 7 bases, leaving 14 bases of the junction unmatched. The CDR3 sequence is CASYADRGQGENYNEQFF. The CDR3 DNA is TGTGCCAGCTACGCGGACAGGGGGCAGGGGGAAAACTACAATGAGCAGTTCTTC.

The rearrangement links TRBV6-5 to TRBJ1-1, with D perhaps TRBD1 (6 bases). The CDR3 has 15 residues. Germline loops: CDR1 MNHEY, CDR2 SVGAGI. Trimming removed 2 bases from V and 2 bases from J, with 12 bases in between. The CDR3 nucleotides are TGTGCCAGCAGTTACGCGTCAGGGGCTAACACTGAAGCTTTCTTT. This codes for CASSYASGANTEAFF.

Concerning this clonotype itself: This may be a read error: a much more frequent sequence differs by one nucleotide. V and J are TRBV7-2 and TRBJ2-3, with D perhaps TRBD1 (5 bases). Germline assignment: CDR1 SGHTA and CDR2 FQGNSA. CDR3 length equals 15 residues. The CDR3 reads CASSLARLSTGTQYF. Written as DNA, the CDR3 is TGTGCCAGCAGCTTAGCGCGACTGAGCACAGGTACGCAGTATTTT.

The chain couples TRBV10-3 to TRBJ2-7; possibly TRBD1 or TRBD2 for D (5 bases each). Germline CDR1 and CDR2: ENHRY and SYGVKD. V gave up 7 bases and J gave up 2 bases, with 9 bases separating them. This CDR3 spans 12 amino acids. CDR3 DNA: TGTGCCATCATGGGGGTAACCTACGAGCAGTACTTC. Protein: CAIMGVTYEQYF.

In its sample, this clonotype was seen a few times. The chain recombines TRBV5-6 with TRBJ1-2, with D unclear. V lost 1 base to trimming and J lost 6 bases, with 13 bases between them. There are 14 residues in the CDR3. Looked up from germline, CDR1 is SGHDT and CDR2 is YYEEEE. This CDR3 is CASSLSLRSHGYTF. The DNA for the CDR3 is TGTGCCAGCAGCTTGTCTCTCCGGAGCCATGGCTACACCTTC.

This clonotype was seen more than once but under ten times. The chain uses TRBV7-2 and TRBJ1-1; 8 bases agree with TRBD1. Germline trimming cut 3 bases from V and 11 bases from J; bases unmatched to any gene: 8. The CDR3 spans 13 residues. Per germline, CDR1 SGHTA and CDR2 FQGNSA. The CDR3 reads CASSFPGGRDAFF. The CDR3 region has the DNA TGTGCCAGCAGCTTTCCAGGGGGCAGGGATGCTTTCTTT.

This clonotype was seen ten or more times. The rearrangement uses TRBV7-9 and TRBJ1-4; a possible D gene is TRBD1 (5 bases). The CDR3 is made up of 14 amino acids. V was clipped by 3 bases and J by 8 bases, with 13 bases between them. CDR1 is SEHNR and CDR2 is FQNEAQ in the germline V gene (reference sequence). Here the CDR3 reads CASSLSGTEEKLFF. CDR3 nucleotides: TGTGCCAGCAGCTTGTCAGGGACGGAGGAAAAACTGTTTTTT.

This clonotype was counted a few times. This chain uses TRBV7-2 with TRBJ1-4; D is unresolved. Trimming cost V 3 bases and J 12 bases, with 14 bases left between them. CDR3 length equals 13 residues. In germline, CDR1 is SGHTA, CDR2 FQGNSA. The CDR3 protein is CASSFSLQAELFF. As DNA, the CDR3 is TGTGCCAGCAGCTTCTCACTCCAGGCCGAACTGTTTTTT.